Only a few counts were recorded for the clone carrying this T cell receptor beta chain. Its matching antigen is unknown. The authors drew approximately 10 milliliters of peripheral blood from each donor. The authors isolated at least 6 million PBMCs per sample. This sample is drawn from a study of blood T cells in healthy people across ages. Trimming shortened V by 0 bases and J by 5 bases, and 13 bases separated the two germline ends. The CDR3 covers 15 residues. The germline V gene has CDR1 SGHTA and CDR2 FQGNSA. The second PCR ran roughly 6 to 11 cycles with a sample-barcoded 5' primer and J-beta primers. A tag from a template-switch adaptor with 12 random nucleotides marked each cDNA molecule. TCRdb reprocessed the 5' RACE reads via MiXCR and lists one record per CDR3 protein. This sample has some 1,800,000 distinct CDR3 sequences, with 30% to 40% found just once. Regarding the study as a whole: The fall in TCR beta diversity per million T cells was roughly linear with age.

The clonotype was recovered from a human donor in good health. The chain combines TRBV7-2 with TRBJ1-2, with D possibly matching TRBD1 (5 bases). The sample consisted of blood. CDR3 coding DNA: TGTGCCAGCAGCTTAGCGATGGCCGAGGGGTATGGCTACACCTTC. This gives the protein CASSLAMAEGYGYTF.